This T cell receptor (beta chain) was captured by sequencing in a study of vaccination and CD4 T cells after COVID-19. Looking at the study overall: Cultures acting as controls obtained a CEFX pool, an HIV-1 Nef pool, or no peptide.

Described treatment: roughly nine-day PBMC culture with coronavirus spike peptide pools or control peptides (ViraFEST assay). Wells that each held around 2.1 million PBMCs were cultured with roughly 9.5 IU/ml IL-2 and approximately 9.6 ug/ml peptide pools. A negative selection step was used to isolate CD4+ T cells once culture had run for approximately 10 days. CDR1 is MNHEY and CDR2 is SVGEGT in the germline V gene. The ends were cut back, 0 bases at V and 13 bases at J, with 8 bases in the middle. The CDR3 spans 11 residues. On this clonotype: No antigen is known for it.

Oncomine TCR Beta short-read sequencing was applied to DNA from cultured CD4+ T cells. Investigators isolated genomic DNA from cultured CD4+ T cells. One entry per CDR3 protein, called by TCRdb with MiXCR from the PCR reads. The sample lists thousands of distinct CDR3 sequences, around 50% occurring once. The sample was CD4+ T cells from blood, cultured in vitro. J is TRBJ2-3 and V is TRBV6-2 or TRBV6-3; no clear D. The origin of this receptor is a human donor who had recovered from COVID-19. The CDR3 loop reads CASSYSTKEYF. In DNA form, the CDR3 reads TGTGCCAGCAGTTACTCGACGAAGGAGTATTTT.